These 18 T cell receptor beta chains share one sample of origin, sequenced in a study of PD-1 blockade in classical Hodgkin lymphoma. Following autologous stem cell transplantation, relapse occurred in every patient, and exposure to brentuximab vedotin varied. Method: immunoSEQ multiplex PCR; TCRdb's copy keeps in-frame clones and lacks some. Among about 6,300 clones, about 86% were seen once, and the ten largest hold over 40%. The sequences come from peripheral blood mononuclear cells (PBMCs), collected before the second cycle of nivolumab. All receptors come from a human donor with classical Hodgkin lymphoma.

In this sample, this clone turned up once. The V call is TRBV11-2, the J call TRBJ2-1; weak D call: TRBD2 (5 bases). The V gene's germline CDR1 is SGHAT and CDR2 FQNNGV. The CDR3 extends over 15 amino acids. The V end lost 5 bases, the J end lost 9 bases, and 20 bases lay between the germline ends. The CDR3 sequence: CASSPLLGSRGEQFF. The DNA for the CDR3 is TGTGCCAGCAGCCCGTTATTGGGGAGCCGGGGTGAGCAGTTCTTC. Full variable domain (remainder filled in from reference TRBV11-2 and TRBJ2-1): EAGVAQSPRYKIIEKRQSVAFWCNPISGHATLYWYQQILGQGPKLLIQFQNNGVVDDSQLPKDRFSAERLKGVDSTLKIQPAKLEDSAVYLCASSPLLGSRGEQFFGPGTRLTVL.

The V gene is TRBV6-5, the J gene TRBJ1-5, with D unresolved. V gave up 0 bases and J gave up 6 bases, with 9 bases separating them. This CDR3 contains 14 residues. The germline V gene encodes CDR1 MNHEY and CDR2 SVGAGI. CDR3 nucleotide sequence: TGTGCCAGCAGTTACTCTCAGGAGGCTCAGCCCCAGCATTTT. It is translated as CASSYSQEAQPQHF.

This clone was counted once. The CDR3 here is CASSLSRGGRGEKLFF. The CDR3 bases are TGTGCCAGCAGTCTCTCGCGCGGGGGACGGGGCGAAAAACTGTTTTTT. This rearrangement joins TRBV27 to TRBJ1-4; perhaps TRBD1 as D (5 bases). The CDR3 is 16 amino acids. Germline assignment: CDR1 MNHEY and CDR2 SMNVEV (reference sequence). Trimming stripped 5 bases from V and 8 bases from J, with 21 bases between.

The rearrangement joins TRBV5-6 to TRBJ2-3; D could derive from TRBD1 or TRBD2 (6 bases each). CDR1 and CDR2 from the germline V gene are SGHDT and YYEEEE. V shed 6 bases and J shed 2 bases, with 16 bases lying between them. The CDR3 sequence is 15 residues long. CDR3: CASTEGGKYTDTQYF. For the CDR3, the DNA is TGTGCCAGCACCGAGGGGGGCAAGTACACAGATACGCAGTATTTT.

This clone was seen just once. The chain is built from TRBV10-2 and TRBJ1-3; TRBD1 matches at 7 bases. V lost 7 bases to trimming and J lost 2 bases; unmatched junction nucleotides: 5. The CDR3 runs 14 residues. Germline lookup yields CDR1 WSHSY and CDR2 SAAADI. The CDR3 sequence is CASKQGLTGNTIYF. DNA of the CDR3: TGCGCCAGCAAACAGGGGCTAACTGGAAACACCATATATTTT.

This chain links TRBV5-1 with TRBJ1-4, with D uncertain. This CDR3 has 14 amino acids. Looked up from germline, CDR1 is SGHRS and CDR2 is YFSETQ. The V gene lost 0 bases and the J gene lost 4 bases, with 7 bases spanning the gap. The CDR3 here is CASSLDRVNEKLFF. Written as DNA, the CDR3 is TGCGCCAGCAGCTTGGACAGAGTTAATGAAAAACTGTTTTTT.

J is TRBJ1-1 and V is TRBV6-1; D remains unclear. V lost 8 bases, J lost 1 base, and 14 bases lay in between. This CDR3 spans 14 amino acids. Per germline, CDR1 MNHNS and CDR2 SASEGT. The CDR3 DNA follows: TGTGCCAGCTCAAACTATGGAGCGAACACTGAAGCTTTCTTT. It codes for CASSNYGANTEAFF.

The chain carries TRBV15 and TRBJ1-4, with TRBD1 as a possible D gene (5 bases). The CDR3 has 18 amino acids. Trimming stripped 1 base from V and 7 bases from J, with 22 bases between. CDR1 and CDR2 from the germline V gene are LNHNV and YYDKDF (reference sequence). The CDR3 spells CATSRGQLAWVTPEKLFF. The CDR3 DNA reads as TGTGCCACCAGCAGAGGACAGCTCGCATGGGTTACTCCTGAAAAACTGTTTTTT.

The chain is built from TRBV9 and TRBJ2-3; TRBD2 matches at 10 bases. From germline, CDR1 is SGDLS and CDR2 YYNGEE. This CDR3 contains 16 residues. The J segment lost 3 bases and the V segment lost 0 bases, leaving 4 bases of the junction unmatched. The CDR3 sequence: CASSVESSGGTDTQYF. The CDR3 DNA follows: TGTGCCAGCAGCGTAGAGAGTAGCGGGGGGACAGATACGCAGTATTTT. Full variable domain (rest looked up from reference TRBV9 and TRBJ2-3): DSGVTQTPKHLITATGQRVTLRCSPRSGDLSVYWYQQSLDQGLQFLIQYYNGEERAKGNILERFSAQQFPDLHSELNLSSLELGDSALYFCASSVESSGGTDTQYFGPGTRLTVL.

This chain connects TRBV19 to TRBJ2-2, with D maybe TRBD2 (5 bases). The V end was cut by 7 bases, the J end by 5 bases, with 11 bases between. The CDR3 totals 13 residues. Germline values: CDR1 LNHDA, CDR2 SQIVND (reference sequence). As DNA, the CDR3 is TGTGCCAGTAAAGGGAGAAATACCGGGGAGCTGTTTTTT. Translating it yields CASKGRNTGELFF.

The chain combines TRBV10-3 with TRBJ2-5; TRBD2 aligns across 7 bases. The CDR3 consists of 17 residues. Trimming took 0 bases from V and 5 from J; bases not matched to a gene: 12. Germline CDR1 reads ENHRY; CDR2 reads SYGVKD. Here the CDR3 reads CAISESKSVAGRETQYF. DNA of the CDR3: TGTGCCATCAGTGAGTCGAAATCGGTAGCGGGTAGGGAGACCCAGTACTTC.

The rearrangement uses TRBV4-1 and TRBJ1-4; unclear D gene. The CDR3 consists of 13 residues. V dropped 0 bases and J dropped 12 bases, with 11 bases sitting between them. Germline V CDR1 and CDR2: MGHRA, YSYEKL. CDR3 coding DNA: TGCGCCAGCAGCCAAGATTCGGGGTGGGAACTGTTTTTT. Amino acid sequence: CASSQDSGWELFF.

The chain uses TRBV27 and TRBJ1-1; TRBD1 is a possible D gene (6 bases). Germline assignment: CDR1 MNHEY and CDR2 SMNVEV (reference sequence). This CDR3 comprises 15 residues. V was shortened by 6 bases and J by 6 bases, with 20 bases between the two germline ends. CDR3 sequence reads: CASSPRHRASAEAFF. CDR3 nucleotides: TGTGCCAGCAGCCCTAGGCACAGGGCGAGCGCTGAAGCTTTCTTT.

V and J are TRBV7-2 and TRBJ2-3, with D unresolved. This CDR3 comprises 12 residues. Trimming stripped 5 bases from V and 8 bases from J, with 11 bases between. The germline gives CDR1 SGHTA, CDR2 FQGNSA. This chain's CDR3 is CASSPPSSTQYF. The CDR3, as DNA: TGTGCCAGCAGCCCACCTTCTTCTACGCAGTATTTT.

The chain is built from TRBV12-1 and TRBJ2-5. TRBV12-1 has pseudogene status. This CDR3 is 14 amino acids long. As DNA, the CDR3 is TGTGCCAGCAGCTTTAATCGGGCCCCGGAGACCCAGTACTTC. Translating gives CASSFNRAPETQYF.

This chain connects TRBV5-6 to TRBJ2-4, with unresolved D. Trimming took off 0 bases at V and 3 bases at J, with 7 bases between the two ends. The CDR3 covers 14 residues. In germline, CDR1 is SGHDT, CDR2 YYEEEE. The CDR3 here is CASSLGHSKNIQYF. CDR3 coding DNA: TGTGCCAGCAGCTTGGGACACAGCAAAAACATTCAGTACTTC. Filled out from reference TRBV5-6 and TRBJ2-4, the complete variable domain reads DAGVTQSPTHLIKTRGQQVTLRCSPKSGHDTVSWYQQALGQGPQFIFQYYEEEERQRGNFPDRFSGHQFPNYSSELNVNALLLGDSALYLCASSLGHSKNIQYFGAGTRLSVL.

The V call is TRBV6-6, the J call TRBJ2-6; D remains unclear. Germline-derived CDR1 and CDR2 are MNHNY and SVGAGI (reference sequence). Trimming removed 8 bases at V and 0 bases at J, with 8 bases between. The CDR3 loop spans 14 amino acids. The CDR3 is CASRQTSGANVLTF. CDR3 nucleotide sequence: TGTGCCAGCCGGCAAACCTCTGGGGCCAACGTCCTGACTTTC.

The chain employs TRBV30 and TRBJ1-1; 7 bases are a match to TRBD1. V shed 2 bases, J shed 1 base, and the junction held 7 bases outside the gene matches. The CDR3 extends over 15 amino acids. Germline CDR1 GTSNPN, CDR2 SVGIG (reference sequence). The CDR3 protein is CAWSTGEYANTEAFF. CDR3 bases: TGTGCCTGGAGTACAGGGGAGTATGCGAACACTGAAGCTTTCTTT.